This TCR beta chain derives from a study of blood T cell repertoires in COVID-19. Study context: Material from acute and convalescent COVID-19 was sourced from the United States, Italy and Spain. In each case, the material was cDNA or gDNA derived from T cells, B-cell-depleted T cells, or PBMCs.

The CDR3 has 14 residues. CDR1 and CDR2 from the germline V gene are LNHNV and YYDKDF (reference sequence). Trimming pared 3 bases from V and 8 bases from J, leaving 13 bases between. Assay used: immunoSEQ multiplex PCR; TCRdb lists only in-frame clones, some missing. The sample has 90,000 to 110,000 clones; roughly 75% are singletons. V gene TRBV15 combines with J gene TRBJ1-4; D may be TRBD1 (6 bases). This sequence originates from a human donor in a cohort sampled during active or convalescent COVID-19. Sequenced sample: peripheral blood. The CDR3 protein is CATSSRTEREKLFF. The CDR3 region has the DNA TGTGCCACCAGCAGCCGGACAGAGCGAGAAAAACTGTTTTTT. The whole variable domain, filled in from reference TRBV15 and TRBJ1-4, reads DAMVIQNPRYQVTQFGKPVTLSCSQTLNHNVMYWYQQKSSQAPKLLFHYYDKDFNNEADTPDNFQSRRPNTSFCFLDIRSPGLGDTAMYLCATSSRTEREKLFFGSGTQLSVL.